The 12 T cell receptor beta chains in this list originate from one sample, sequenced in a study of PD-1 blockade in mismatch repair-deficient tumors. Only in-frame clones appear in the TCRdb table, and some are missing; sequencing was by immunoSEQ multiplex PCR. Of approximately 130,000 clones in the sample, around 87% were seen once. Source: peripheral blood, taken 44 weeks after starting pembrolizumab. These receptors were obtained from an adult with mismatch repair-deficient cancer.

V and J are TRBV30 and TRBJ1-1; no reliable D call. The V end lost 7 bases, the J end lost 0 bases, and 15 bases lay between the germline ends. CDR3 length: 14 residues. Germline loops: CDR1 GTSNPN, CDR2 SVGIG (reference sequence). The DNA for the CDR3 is TGTGCCTACGCCAGCATGAACCTGAACACTGAAGCTTTCTTT. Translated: CAYASMNLNTEAFF.

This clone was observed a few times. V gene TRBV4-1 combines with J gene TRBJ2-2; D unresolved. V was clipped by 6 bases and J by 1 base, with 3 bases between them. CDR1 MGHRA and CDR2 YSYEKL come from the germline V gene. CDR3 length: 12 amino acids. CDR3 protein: CASSQNTGELFF. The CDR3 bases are TGCGCCAGCAGTCAGAACACCGGGGAGCTGTTTTTT.

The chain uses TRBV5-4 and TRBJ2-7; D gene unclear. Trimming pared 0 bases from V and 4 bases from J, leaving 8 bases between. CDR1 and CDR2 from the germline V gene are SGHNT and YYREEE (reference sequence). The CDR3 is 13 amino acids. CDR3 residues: CASSLVGGYEQYF. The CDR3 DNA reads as TGTGCCAGCAGCTTGGTGGGCGGTTACGAGCAGTACTTC.

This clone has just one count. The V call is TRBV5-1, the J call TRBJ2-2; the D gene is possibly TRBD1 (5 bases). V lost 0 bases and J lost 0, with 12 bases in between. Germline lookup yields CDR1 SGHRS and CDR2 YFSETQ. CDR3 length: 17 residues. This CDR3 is CASSLGRQFANTGELFF. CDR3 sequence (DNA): TGCGCCAGCAGCTTGGGGCGACAGTTCGCGAACACCGGGGAGCTGTTTTTT.

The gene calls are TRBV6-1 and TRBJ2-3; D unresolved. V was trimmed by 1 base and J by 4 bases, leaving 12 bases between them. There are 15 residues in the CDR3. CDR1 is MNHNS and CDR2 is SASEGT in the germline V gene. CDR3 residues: CASSEGWSGSDTQYF. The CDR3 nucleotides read TGTGCCAGCAGTGAAGGATGGTCCGGATCAGATACGCAGTATTTT.

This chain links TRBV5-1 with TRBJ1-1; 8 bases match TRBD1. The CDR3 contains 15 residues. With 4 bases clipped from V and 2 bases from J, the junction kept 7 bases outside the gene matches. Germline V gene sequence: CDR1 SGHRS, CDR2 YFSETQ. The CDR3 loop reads CASSPRDRSNTEAFF. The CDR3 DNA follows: TGCGCCAGCAGCCCCCGGGACAGGAGTAACACTGAAGCTTTCTTT.

CDR3 sequence reads: CASSSDGITYEQYF. In DNA, the CDR3 is TGTGCCAGCAGCTCGGACGGGATTACCTACGAGCAGTACTTC. The chain employs TRBV7-9 and TRBJ2-7; TRBD2 is a possible D gene (5 bases). Trimming shortened V by 4 bases and J by 2 bases, and 12 bases separated the two germline ends. Germline V gives CDR1 SEHNR, CDR2 FQNEAQ (reference sequence). The CDR3 consists of 14 residues.

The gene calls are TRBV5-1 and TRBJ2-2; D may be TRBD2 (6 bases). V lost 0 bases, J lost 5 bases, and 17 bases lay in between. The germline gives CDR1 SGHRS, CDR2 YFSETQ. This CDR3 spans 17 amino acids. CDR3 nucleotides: TGCGCCAGCAGCTTGGGTTTTAGGGTGGGGGGTACCGGGGAGCTGTTTTTT. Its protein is CASSLGFRVGGTGELFF.

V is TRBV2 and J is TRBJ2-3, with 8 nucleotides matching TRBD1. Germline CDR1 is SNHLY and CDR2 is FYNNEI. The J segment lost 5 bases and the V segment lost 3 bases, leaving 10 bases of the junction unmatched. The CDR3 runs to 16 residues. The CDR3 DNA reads TGTGCCAGCAGTGATGAGGACAGGGAGCAGGTAGATACGCAGTATTTT. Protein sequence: CASSDEDREQVDTQYF.

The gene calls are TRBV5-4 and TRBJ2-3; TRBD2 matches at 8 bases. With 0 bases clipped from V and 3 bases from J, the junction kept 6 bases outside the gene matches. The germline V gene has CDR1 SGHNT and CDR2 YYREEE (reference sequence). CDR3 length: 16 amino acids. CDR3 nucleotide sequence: TGTGCCAGCAGCTTGGACTCGGGAGGGGGGACAGATACGCAGTATTTT. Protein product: CASSLDSGGGTDTQYF. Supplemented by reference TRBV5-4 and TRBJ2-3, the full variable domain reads ETGVTQSPTHLIKTRGQQVTLRCSSQSGHNTVSWYQQALGQGPQFIFQYYREEENGRGNFPPRFSGLQFPNYSSELNVNALELDDSALYLCASSLDSGGGTDTQYFGPGTRLTVL.

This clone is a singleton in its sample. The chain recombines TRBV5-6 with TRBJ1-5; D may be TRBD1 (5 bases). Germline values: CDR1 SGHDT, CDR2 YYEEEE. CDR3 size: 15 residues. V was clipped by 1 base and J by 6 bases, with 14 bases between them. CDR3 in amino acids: CASSLMGERAQPQHF. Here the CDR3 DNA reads TGTGCCAGCAGCTTGATGGGGGAAAGAGCTCAGCCCCAGCATTTT.

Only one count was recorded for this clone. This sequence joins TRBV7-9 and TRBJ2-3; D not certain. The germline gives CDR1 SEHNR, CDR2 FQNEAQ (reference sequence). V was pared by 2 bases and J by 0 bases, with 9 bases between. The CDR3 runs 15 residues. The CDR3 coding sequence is TGTGCCAGCAGCTTACCTCTTACTAGCACAGATACGCAGTATTTT. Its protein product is CASSLPLTSTDTQYF.